Presented here are 31 T cell receptor beta chains from one specimen sequenced in a study of blood T cell repertoires in COVID-19 (dated by TCRdb to the early 2020s). Libraries were constructed by the immunoSEQ multiplex PCR assay. As stored in TCRdb, this immuneACCESS dataset retains in-frame rearrangements with V and J assigned. A fraction of the clones does not appear; measured against another copy, unresolved V genes explain less than half of the discrepancy, and the remainder lacks a known reason. Across this sample there are around 47,000 clones, with more than 75% seen only once. Roughly 4.3% of the sample comes from the top ten. The source material was peripheral blood. All receptors come from a man aged 35-49 years with COVID-19, enrolled during active disease.

The chain is built from TRBV6-6 and TRBJ2-7; D possibly corresponds to TRBD1 (6 bases). CDR1 is MNHNY and CDR2 is SVGAGI in the germline V gene (reference sequence). Trimming took off 7 bases at V and 1 base at J, with 14 bases between the two ends. The CDR3 runs 14 residues. The CDR3 sequence is CASKRQATSYEQYF. In DNA form, the CDR3 reads TGTGCCAGCAAACGACAGGCGACTTCCTACGAGCAGTACTTC.

This chain connects TRBV10-1 to TRBJ2-2, with 7 nucleotides matching TRBD1. CDR1 and CDR2 (germline): WNHNN, SYGVQD (reference sequence). This CDR3 spans 17 amino acids. The V segment lost 4 bases and the J segment 1 base; nucleotides outside the gene matches: 9. CDR3 in amino acids: CASSAGQGVGNTGELFF. CDR3 nucleotides: TGCGCCAGCAGTGCGGGGCAGGGGGTAGGGAACACCGGGGAGCTGTTTTTT.

This rearrangement joins TRBV18 to TRBJ2-5, with 7 bases aligning to TRBD1. Germline lookup yields CDR1 KGHSH and CDR2 LQKENI. V dropped 3 bases and J dropped 2; count of bases not matched to a gene: 3. This CDR3 has 14 amino acids. The chain's CDR3 is CASSPPGQQETQYF. The CDR3 nucleotides read TGTGCCAGCTCACCTCCGGGACAGCAAGAGACCCAGTACTTC.

The V call is TRBV28, the J call TRBJ2-1, with TRBD2 matching 11 bases. Germline V CDR1 and CDR2: MDHEN, SYDVKM. The J segment lost 13 bases and the V segment lost 5 bases, leaving 4 bases of the junction unmatched. The CDR3 loop spans 12 amino acids. DNA of the CDR3: TGTGCCAGCAGTCACGGACTAGCGGGCCAGTTCTTC. Its protein is CASSHGLAGQFF.

The gene calls are TRBV3-1 (or the pseudogene TRBV3-2) and TRBJ1-1; 9 positions agree with TRBD1. This CDR3 contains 15 residues. Germline lookup yields CDR1 LGHDT and CDR2 YNNKEL (reference sequence). Trimming removed 3 bases from V and 11 bases from J; junction bases left unmatched: 13. In DNA, the CDR3 is TGTGCCAGCAGCCAGGGGGGGGGACAGGGTGGATTGGCTTTCTTT. As protein: CASSQGGGQGGLAFF.

This clone has only a few counts. The chain employs TRBV5-1 and TRBJ1-6; D is uncertain. Between the trimmed V and J ends, which lost 4 bases and 8 bases, there was a span of 13 bases. CDR3 length equals 14 residues. Germline V gives CDR1 SGHRS, CDR2 YFSETQ. CDR3 region: CASSNAGFDSPLHF. Written as DNA, the CDR3 is TGCGCCAGCAGCAACGCGGGGTTCGATTCACCCCTCCACTTT.

The chain has TRBV2 and TRBJ2-1; TRBD2 is a possible D gene (5 bases). Germline assignment: CDR1 SNHLY and CDR2 FYNNEI. V was clipped by 6 bases and J by 6 bases, with 12 bases between them. This CDR3 is built from 13 residues. CDR3: CASSPTAGNEQFF. Written as DNA, the CDR3 is TGTGCCAGCAGCCCGACTGCGGGCAATGAGCAGTTCTTC.

The V call is TRBV7-9, the J call TRBJ1-1; 8 bases agree with TRBD1. The germline V gene has CDR1 SEHNR and CDR2 FQNEAQ (reference sequence). V gave up 5 bases and J gave up 4 bases; unmatched junction bases: 9. The CDR3 has 15 amino acids. The chain's CDR3 is CASSPRTGTGTEAFF. Here the CDR3 DNA reads TGTGCCAGCAGCCCTCGGACAGGGACGGGCACTGAAGCTTTCTTT. Full variable domain (remainder filled in from reference TRBV7-9 and TRBJ1-1): DTGVSQNPRHKITKRGQNVTFRCDPISEHNRLYWYRQTLGQGPEFLTYFQNEAQLEKSRLLSDRFSAERPKGSFSTLEIQRTEQGDSAMYLCASSPRTGTGTEAFFGQGTRLTVV.

The chain's CDR3 is CASSQAPLNQPQHF. The CDR3 DNA sequence: TGTGCCAGCAGCCAAGCTCCTCTCAATCAGCCCCAGCATTTT. This chain connects TRBV3-1 (or the pseudogene TRBV3-2) to TRBJ1-5, with D unresolved. Trimming stripped 1 base from V and 3 bases from J, with 7 bases between. The CDR3 length is 14 residues. In germline, CDR1 is LGHDT, CDR2 YNNKEL (reference sequence).

This clone was seen more than once but under ten times. CDR3 sequence reads: CAQLGTANTEAFF. In DNA form, the CDR3 reads TGTGCCCAACTAGGGACAGCCAACACTGAAGCTTTCTTT. V gene TRBV2 combines with J gene TRBJ1-1; 7 nucleotides line up with TRBD1. The CDR3 runs to 13 residues. From germline, CDR1 is SNHLY and CDR2 FYNNEI. Losses at the gene ends were 11 bases for V and 2 bases for J; bases not matched to a gene: 8.

V gene TRBV18 combines with J gene TRBJ2-3; weak D call: TRBD2 (5 bases). V was cut by 4 bases and J by 0 bases, with 17 bases left in between. The germline CDR1 and CDR2 sequences are KGHSH and LQKENI. The CDR3 runs to 17 residues. The CDR3 DNA reads as TGTGCCAGCTCACAAACTCGGGCTAGCCCTAGCACAGATACGCAGTATTTT. Residues: CASSQTRASPSTDTQYF.

This clone was counted a few times. The chain combines TRBV12-1 with TRBJ1-1; no DNA check was done on the table's D call, TRBD1. TRBV12-1 is annotated as a pseudogene. This CDR3 has 16 amino acids. CDR3 sequence (DNA): TGTGCCAGCAGCCCAACCCCAGAGTCAGGGGTTACTGAAGCTTTCTTT. The encoded protein is CASSPTPESGVTEAFF.

The chain combines TRBV9 with TRBJ2-5; 9 positions agree with TRBD2. J lost 4 bases, V lost 0 bases, and 4 bases had no gene match. The CDR3 consists of 15 residues. Germline values: CDR1 SGDLS, CDR2 YYNGEE. The CDR3 bases are TGTGCCAGCAGCGTAGGTGGTAGCGGGGGAGAGACCCAGTACTTC. It translates to CASSVGGSGGETQYF.

The chain links TRBV6-6 to TRBJ1-3, with D tentatively TRBD1 (5 bases). This CDR3 has 15 amino acids. Germline CDR1 and CDR2: MNHNY and SVGAGI (reference sequence). Trimming cost V 6 bases and J 0 bases, with 12 bases left between them. CDR3 nucleotides: TGTGCCAGCAGAGCAGGGTTTAGCTCTGGAAACACCATATATTTT. Residues: CASRAGFSSGNTIYF.

This sequence joins TRBV11-2 and TRBJ1-1; TRBD1 agrees at 9 bases. This CDR3 region has 14 residues. Germline-derived CDR1 and CDR2 are SGHAT and FQNNGV. V was pared by 5 bases and J by 2 bases, with 3 bases of the junction left unmatched. CDR3 in amino acids: CASSGGQGNTEAFF. Written as DNA, the CDR3 is TGTGCCAGCAGCGGGGGACAGGGAAACACTGAAGCTTTCTTT.

This chain joins TRBV2 and TRBJ2-6; 10 positions agree with TRBD1. The CDR3 length is 17 residues. Germline V gene data show CDR1 as SNHLY and CDR2 as FYNNEI. Losses at the gene ends were 7 bases for V and 0 bases for J; bases not matched to a gene: 6. CDR3 sequence: CASTWRTGGSGANVLTF. The CDR3 DNA is TGTGCCAGCACGTGGAGGACAGGGGGCTCTGGGGCCAACGTCCTGACTTTC.

The sample holds one count of this clone. The rearrangement links TRBV5-1 to TRBJ2-2; possibly TRBD1 for D (6 bases). Germline V gives CDR1 SGHRS, CDR2 YFSETQ. The CDR3 runs to 14 residues. The V and J ends lost 3 bases and 4 bases respectively, with 10 bases between them. CDR3 sequence: CASSSRGPTGELFF. CDR3 nucleotide sequence: TGCGCCAGCAGCTCCAGGGGCCCCACCGGGGAGCTGTTTTTT.

The chain recombines TRBV5-1 with TRBJ2-5; D not certain. This CDR3 region has 12 residues. Germline CDR1 is SGHRS and CDR2 is YFSETQ. Trimming cost V 8 bases and J 4 bases, with 12 bases left between them. The CDR3 DNA reads TGCGCCAGTACGACTGATTCAGAGACCCAGTACTTC. Protein product: CASTTDSETQYF.

This clone turned up a few times. The chain recombines TRBV9 with TRBJ2-1; the match to TRBD2 covers 8 bases. CDR1 is SGDLS and CDR2 is YYNGEE in the germline V gene. The CDR3 is 17 residues long. V lost 0 bases to trimming and J lost 4 bases; unmatched junction nucleotides: 9. CDR3 nucleotides: TGTGCCAGCAGCGTAGTAGGGCGGGGGGCCATGTACAATGAGCAGTTCTTC. This encodes CASSVVGRGAMYNEQFF.

This rearrangement joins TRBV13 to TRBJ1-1; D unclear. Per the germline V gene, CDR1 is PRHDT and CDR2 is FYEKMQ (reference sequence). V was clipped by 5 bases and J by 0 bases, with 16 bases between them. This CDR3 spans 16 amino acids. The CDR3: CASSLRGMGMNTEAFF. CDR3 in DNA: TGTGCCAGCAGCCTCCGGGGAATGGGTATGAACACTGAAGCTTTCTTT.

This clone was recorded once. The CDR3 nucleotides read TGTGCCAGCAGTTTCGGGACATCCTACGAGCAGTACTTC. Its protein product is CASSFGTSYEQYF. The gene calls are TRBV27 and TRBJ2-7, with D perhaps TRBD1 (6 bases). V was trimmed by 3 bases and J by 1 base, leaving 7 bases between them. The CDR3 is made up of 13 amino acids. Germline lookup yields CDR1 MNHEY and CDR2 SMNVEV (reference sequence).

This chain links TRBV7-9 with TRBJ2-1, with 9 bases that match TRBD2. With 4 bases clipped from V and 11 bases from J, the junction kept 9 bases outside the gene matches. The CDR3 loop spans 14 amino acids. CDR1 and CDR2 (germline): SEHNR, FQNEAQ (reference sequence). The CDR3 nucleotides are TGTGCCAGCAGCTCGAGCGGGAGGATGTCTAAGCAGTTCTTC. It encodes CASSSSGRMSKQFF.

The V gene is TRBV7-2, the J gene TRBJ2-7; the match to TRBD2 covers 8 bases. The CDR3 spans 18 residues. Germline loops: CDR1 SGHTA, CDR2 FQGNSA. V shed 4 bases, J shed 1 base, and the junction held 15 bases outside the gene matches. CDR3 amino acids: CASSSAKRTGGLSYEQYF. The DNA of the CDR3 is TGTGCCAGCAGCTCAGCCAAGCGGACGGGGGGGCTTTCCTACGAGCAGTACTTC.

The chain joins TRBV27 to TRBJ1-4, with D hard to call. V gave up 5 bases and J gave up 5 bases, with 15 bases separating them. This CDR3 comprises 15 residues. CDR1 is MNHEY and CDR2 is SMNVEV in the germline V gene (reference sequence). The CDR3 sequence: CASSPRRGLNEKLFF. CDR3 DNA: TGTGCCAGCAGTCCTAGGAGAGGGCTAAATGAAAAACTGTTTTTT.

The chain couples TRBV12-2 to TRBJ2-5; the listed D gene, TRBD2, was not tested against the DNA. TRBV12-2 is deemed a pseudogene. The CDR3 contains 15 residues. CDR3 in DNA: TGTGCAAGTCGCCCCATAGCGGGGGGGCAAGAGACCCAGTACTTC. As protein: CASRPIAGGQETQYF.

This clone has a handful of counts. The chain uses TRBV4-1 and TRBJ2-7; D is ambiguous. Per the germline V gene, CDR1 is MGHRA and CDR2 is YSYEKL. The CDR3 totals 12 residues. Trimming removed 1 base from V and 4 bases from J, with 5 bases in between. Here the CDR3 DNA reads TGCGCCAGCAGCCAAGGGCAGTACGAGCAGTACTTC. It is translated as CASSQGQYEQYF.

This rearrangement joins TRBV14 to TRBJ1-2; a possible D gene is TRBD1 (6 bases). Trimming pared 3 bases from V and 3 bases from J, leaving 20 bases between. The CDR3 has 17 amino acids. The germline V gene has CDR1 SGHDN and CDR2 FVKESK. The DNA for the CDR3 is TGTGCCAGCAGCCAGGGGGTACAGGGTATCTATTACTATGGCTACACCTTC. It is translated as CASSQGVQGIYYYGYTF.

The J gene is TRBJ1-5, the V gene TRBV19; no clear D gene. The CDR3 spans 16 residues. Germline V lookup: CDR1 LNHDA, CDR2 SQIVND (reference sequence). The V end lost 2 bases, the J end lost 3 bases, and 14 bases lay between the germline ends. The CDR3 DNA follows: TGTGCCAGTAGTATACTACGTATCCTCGACAATCAGCCCCAGCATTTT. Protein: CASSILRILDNQPQHF.

The chain carries TRBV7-9 and TRBJ2-1; possibly TRBD2 for D (5 bases). CDR3 length equals 15 residues. Germline V gene lookup returns CDR1 SEHNR and CDR2 FQNEAQ (reference sequence). Trimming left V 0 bases short and J 6 bases short, with 12 bases between. CDR3 region: CASSLARALGNEQFF. CDR3 sequence (DNA): TGTGCCAGCAGCTTAGCGAGGGCGTTGGGCAATGAGCAGTTCTTC.

This chain links TRBV10-3 with TRBJ2-2; D unclear. The germline V and J ends were trimmed by 4 bases and 3 bases, with 3 bases remaining between them. CDR1 and CDR2 (germline): ENHRY, SYGVKD. The CDR3 is made up of 12 amino acids. This chain's CDR3 is CAISADTGELFF. CDR3 DNA sequence: TGTGCCATCAGTGCGGACACCGGGGAGCTGTTTTTT.

This clone occurred once. An end of the junction differs from the germline gene, which may be a read error. The rearrangement links TRBV5-6 to TRBJ2-7, with TRBD2 matching over 9 bases. CDR3 length equals 13 residues. From germline, CDR1 is SGHDT and CDR2 YYEEEE. The CDR3 here is CASRLTSGYEQYF. DNA for the CDR3: TGTGCCAGCCGCTTGACTAGCGGCTACGAGCAGTACTTC.